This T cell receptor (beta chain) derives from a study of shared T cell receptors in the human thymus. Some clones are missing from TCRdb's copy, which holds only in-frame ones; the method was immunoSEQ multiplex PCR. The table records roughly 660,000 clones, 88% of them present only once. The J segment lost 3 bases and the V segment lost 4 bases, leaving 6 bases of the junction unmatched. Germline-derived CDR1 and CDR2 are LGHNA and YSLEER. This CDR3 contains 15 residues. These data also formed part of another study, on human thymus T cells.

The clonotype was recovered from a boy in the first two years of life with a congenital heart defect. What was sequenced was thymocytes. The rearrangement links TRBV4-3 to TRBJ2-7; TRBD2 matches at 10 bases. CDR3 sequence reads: CASSLKPSGSYEQYF. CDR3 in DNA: TGCGCCAGCAGCCTAAAGCCTAGCGGGAGCTACGAGCAGTACTTC.